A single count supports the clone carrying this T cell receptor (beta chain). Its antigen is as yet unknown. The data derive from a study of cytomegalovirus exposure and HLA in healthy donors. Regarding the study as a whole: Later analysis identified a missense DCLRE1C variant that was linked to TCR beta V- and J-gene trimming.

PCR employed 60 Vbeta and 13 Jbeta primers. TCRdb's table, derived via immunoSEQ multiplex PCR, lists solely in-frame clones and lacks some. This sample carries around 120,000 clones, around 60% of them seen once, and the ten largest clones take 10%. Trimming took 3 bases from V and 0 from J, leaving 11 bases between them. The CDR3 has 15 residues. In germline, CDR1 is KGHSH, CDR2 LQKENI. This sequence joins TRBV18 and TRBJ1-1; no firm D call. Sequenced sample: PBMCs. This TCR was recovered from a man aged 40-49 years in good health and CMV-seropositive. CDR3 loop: CASSPYDNMNTEAFF. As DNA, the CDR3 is TGTGCCAGCTCACCTTACGACAACATGAACACTGAAGCTTTCTTT. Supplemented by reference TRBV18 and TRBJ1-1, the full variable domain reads NAGVMQNPRHLVRRRGQEARLRCSPMKGHSHVYWYRQLPEEGLKFMVYLQKENIIDESGMPKERFSAEFPKEGPSILRIQQVVRGDSAAYFCASSPYDNMNTEAFFGQGTRLTVV.